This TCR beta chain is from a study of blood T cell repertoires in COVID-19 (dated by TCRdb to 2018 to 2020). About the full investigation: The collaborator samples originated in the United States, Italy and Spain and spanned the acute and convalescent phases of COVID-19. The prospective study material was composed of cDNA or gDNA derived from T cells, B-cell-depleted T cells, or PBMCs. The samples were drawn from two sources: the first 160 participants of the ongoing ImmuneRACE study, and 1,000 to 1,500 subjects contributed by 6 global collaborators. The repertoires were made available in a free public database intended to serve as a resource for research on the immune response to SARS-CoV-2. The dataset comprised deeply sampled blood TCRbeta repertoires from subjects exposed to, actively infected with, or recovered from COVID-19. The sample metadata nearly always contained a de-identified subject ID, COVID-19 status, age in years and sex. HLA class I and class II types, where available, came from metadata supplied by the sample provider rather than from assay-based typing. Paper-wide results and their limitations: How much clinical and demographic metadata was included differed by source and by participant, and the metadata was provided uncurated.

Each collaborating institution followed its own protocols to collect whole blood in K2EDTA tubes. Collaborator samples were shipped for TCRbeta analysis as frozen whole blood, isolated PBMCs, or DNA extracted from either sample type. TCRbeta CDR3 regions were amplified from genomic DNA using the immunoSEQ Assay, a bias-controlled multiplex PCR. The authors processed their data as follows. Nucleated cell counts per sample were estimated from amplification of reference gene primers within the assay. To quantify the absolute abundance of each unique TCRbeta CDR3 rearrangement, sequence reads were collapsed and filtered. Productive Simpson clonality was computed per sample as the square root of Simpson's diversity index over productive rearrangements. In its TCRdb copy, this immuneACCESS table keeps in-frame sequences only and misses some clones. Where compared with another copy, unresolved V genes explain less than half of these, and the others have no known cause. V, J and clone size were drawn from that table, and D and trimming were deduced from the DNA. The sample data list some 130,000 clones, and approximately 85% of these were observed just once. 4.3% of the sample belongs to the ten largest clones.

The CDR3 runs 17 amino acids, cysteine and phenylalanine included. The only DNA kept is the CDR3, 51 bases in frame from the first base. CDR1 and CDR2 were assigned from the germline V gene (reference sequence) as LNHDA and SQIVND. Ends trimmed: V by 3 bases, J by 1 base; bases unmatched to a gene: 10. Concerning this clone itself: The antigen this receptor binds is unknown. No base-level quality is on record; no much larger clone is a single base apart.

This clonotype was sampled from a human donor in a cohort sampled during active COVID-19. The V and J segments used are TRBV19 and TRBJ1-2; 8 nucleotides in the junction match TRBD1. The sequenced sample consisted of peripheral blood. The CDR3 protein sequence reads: CASSIRPGTGFNYGYTF. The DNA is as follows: TGTGCCAGTAGTATTCGTCCCGGGACAGGTTTTAACTATGGCTACACCTTC.